This passage covers 17 T cell receptor beta chains from one sample sequenced in a study of PD-L1 blockade in urothelial cancer. Sequenced by immunoSEQ multiplex PCR; TCRdb stores in-frame clones only, minus some. Of approximately 390 clones listed, 25% to 30% were seen once; the top ten hold approximately 13%. Sequenced here: tumor tissue, sampled before atezolizumab (anti-PD-L1) treatment. All receptors come from a man aged 50 or older with urothelial cancer.

This rearrangement joins TRBV30 to TRBJ2-7; D call uncertain. Germline values: CDR1 GTSNPN, CDR2 SVGIG (reference sequence). This CDR3 has 12 amino acids. V lost 3 bases, J lost 0 bases, and 6 bases lay in between. DNA of the CDR3: TGTGCCTGGAGGGGTCTCTCCTACGAGCAGTACTTC. This gives the protein CAWRGLSYEQYF.

V and J are TRBV19 and TRBJ2-5; either TRBD1 or TRBD2 may supply D (5 bases each). The V end was cut by 1 base, the J end by 4 bases, with 16 bases between. There are 16 residues in the CDR3. The germline CDR1 and CDR2 sequences are LNHDA and SQIVND (reference sequence). CDR3 bases: TGTGCCAGTAGTATAGCTTTTTCGGGGCCTGGAGAGACCCAGTACTTC. Translating gives CASSIAFSGPGETQYF. The complete variable domain, with remaining parts taken from reference TRBV19 and TRBJ2-5, reads DGGITQSPKYLFRKEGQNVTLSCEQNLNHDAMYWYRQDPGQGLRLIYYSQIVNDFQKGDIAEGYSVSREKKESFPLTVTSAQKNPTAFYLCASSIAFSGPGETQYFGPGTRLLVL.

This clone was found a few times. The CDR3 DNA follows: TGTGCCAGCAGTGAAGATGGGCAGATGAACACTGAAGCTTTCTTT. It translates to CASSEDGQMNTEAFF. The rearrangement links TRBV6-1 to TRBJ1-1; D ambiguous. Looked up from germline, CDR1 is MNHNS and CDR2 is SASEGT. This CDR3 has 15 residues. Between the trimmed V and J ends, which lost 1 base and 0 bases, there was a span of 9 bases.

This clone is large within its sample. This sequence joins TRBV11-3 and TRBJ2-7, with 9 bases that match TRBD1. The junction had 3 bases not matched to a gene; V was cut back by 3 bases and J by 3 bases. CDR1 is SGHNT, CDR2 YENEEA, per germline. This CDR3 is 14 amino acids long. The CDR3: CASSFTGGDYEQYF. CDR3 nucleotides: TGTGCCAGCAGCTTTACAGGGGGCGACTACGAGCAGTACTTC.

Judged by abundance, this clone is medium-sized (0.01 to 0.1%). The chain has TRBV9 and TRBJ2-1, with D hard to call. Trimming took 5 bases from V and 8 from J, leaving 11 bases between them. This CDR3 contains 12 residues. Germline V CDR1 and CDR2: SGDLS, YYNGEE. The CDR3 region is CASSPNRDEQFF. DNA for the CDR3: TGTGCCAGCAGTCCTAATCGGGATGAGCAGTTCTTC.

The genes are TRBV6-8 and TRBJ2-5; D might be TRBD2 (6 bases). Germline values: CDR1 MNHGY, CDR2 SAAAGT. This CDR3 has 14 amino acids. Between the trimmed V and J ends, which lost 3 bases and 5 bases, there was a span of 13 bases. Written as DNA, the CDR3 is TGTGCCAGCAGTTATAGCGGCGGAGAGGAGACCCAGTACTTC. Amino acids: CASSYSGGEETQYF.

This chain joins TRBV6-8 and TRBJ1-1; D is uncertain. Trimming removed 5 bases at V and 2 bases at J, with 15 bases between. The CDR3 extends over 15 amino acids. In germline, CDR1 is MNHGY, CDR2 SAAAGT. The CDR3 region is CASSVFGGINTEAFF. Written as DNA, the CDR3 is TGTGCCAGCAGTGTCTTCGGCGGGATTAACACTGAAGCTTTCTTT.

This clone was counted a few times. The chain recombines TRBV18 with TRBJ2-1, with a tentative D call TRBD1 (5 bases). The V end was cut by 4 bases, the J end by 8 bases, with 15 bases between. The CDR3 contains 14 residues. In germline, CDR1 is KGHSH, CDR2 LQKENI. DNA of the CDR3: TGTGCCAGCTCACGGGCATTGGTGACAGATGAGCAGTTCTTC. Amino acids: CASSRALVTDEQFF.

This clone was observed a few times. This chain connects TRBV6-8 to TRBJ1-3; 9 bases map to TRBD1. Germline CDR1 MNHGY, CDR2 SAAAGT. The CDR3 sequence is 12 residues long. Unmatched junction bases numbered 1, after V lost 5 bases and J lost 8 bases. CDR3 DNA: TGTGCCAGCAGTCGACAGGGGGACACCATATATTTT. This encodes CASSRQGDTIYF.

This clone is categorized as medium-sized. The chain links TRBV7-2 to TRBJ1-1; possible D gene TRBD1, 5 bases. Per the germline V gene, CDR1 is SGHTA and CDR2 is FQGNSA. The CDR3 spans 15 residues. The V gene lost 3 bases and the J gene lost 1 base, with 12 bases spanning the gap. The CDR3 sequence is CASSFGGGGNTEAFF. DNA for the CDR3: TGTGCCAGCAGCTTCGGTGGGGGTGGGAACACTGAAGCTTTCTTT.

This chain joins TRBV29-1 and TRBJ2-2, with 12 bases matching TRBD1. The V gene's germline CDR1 is SQVTM and CDR2 ANQGSEA. V trimming: 6 bases; J trimming: 5 bases; junction bases outside the gene matches: 7. The CDR3 is made up of 15 amino acids. The CDR3 bases are TGCAGCGTAGCCCGGGACAGGGGGCGAACCGGGGAGCTGTTTTTT. As protein: CSVARDRGRTGELFF.

The J gene is TRBJ2-1, the V gene TRBV30; maybe TRBD1 (6 bases). The CDR3 extends over 14 amino acids. CDR1 and CDR2 from the germline V gene are GTSNPN and SVGIG (reference sequence). Trimming removed 5 bases from V and 0 bases from J, with 11 bases in between. Here the CDR3 DNA reads TGTGCCTGGGTTGACAGGAGCTCCTACAATGAGCAGTTCTTC. Residues: CAWVDRSSYNEQFF. Drawing the rest from reference TRBV30 and TRBJ2-1, the complete variable domain is SQTIHQWPATLVQPVGSPLSLECTVEGTSNPNLYWYRQAAGRGLQLLFYSVGIGQISSEVPQNLSASRPQDRQFILSSKKLLLSDSGFYLCAWVDRSSYNEQFFGPGTRLTVL.

This clone was counted between two and nine times. V and J are TRBV11-3 and TRBJ2-2; D uncertain. Looked up from germline, CDR1 is SGHNT and CDR2 is YENEEA. Between the trimmed V and J ends, which lost 5 bases and 6 bases, there was a span of 13 bases. The CDR3 has 14 amino acids. CDR3 nucleotide sequence: TGTGCCAGCAGCACGGCGCTAGTCTCCGGGGAGCTGTTTTTT. It translates to CASSTALVSGELFF.

This clone has just a few counts. This rearrangement joins TRBV6-8 to TRBJ2-7; 7 nucleotides align to TRBD2. J gave up 5 bases and V 4 bases, and 11 bases lay outside the gene matches. The germline gives CDR1 MNHGY, CDR2 SAAAGT. The CDR3 covers 15 residues. The CDR3 protein is CASSLGRGRPHEQYF. CDR3 nucleotide sequence: TGTGCCAGCAGTTTGGGTCGCGGGAGACCCCACGAGCAGTACTTC.

This clone is termed large (0.1 to 1%). The chain carries TRBV11-3 and TRBJ2-3; 8 bases match TRBD1. The CDR3 length is 16 residues. Germline V gene lookup returns CDR1 SGHNT and CDR2 YENEEA. Trimming at V came to 1 base and at J to 2 bases, leaving 5 bases not matched to a gene. The CDR3 sequence is CASSLVPGGSTDTQYF. Here the CDR3 DNA reads TGTGCCAGCAGCTTAGTTCCAGGGGGCTCCACAGATACGCAGTATTTT.

This clone was seen a few times. As DNA, the CDR3 is TGTGCCAGCAGCTTAAGGGGCAACACCGGGGAGCTGTTTTTT. The encoded protein is CASSLRGNTGELFF. The chain carries TRBV11-3 and TRBJ2-2; TRBD1 might be the D (5 bases). CDR1 is SGHNT and CDR2 is YENEEA in the germline V gene. V lost 2 bases and J 2 bases, leaving 6 bases between the germline ends. The CDR3 extends over 14 amino acids.

This clone is classed as medium-sized. CDR3 nucleotide sequence: TGTGCCAGCAGCTACAGGGGCTCCGGGGAGCTGTTTTTT. This translates into CASSYRGSGELFF. This chain links TRBV7-4 with TRBJ2-2, with 7 bases fitting TRBD1. The junction had 2 bases not matched to a gene; V was cut back by 4 bases and J by 6 bases. Germline loops: CDR1 SGHVT, CDR2 SQSDAQ. The CDR3 spans 13 residues.